These T cell receptor beta chains were read from a single sample in a study of T cell responses to AZD1222 COVID-19 vaccine. Assay: immunoSEQ multiplex PCR; the TCRdb copy retains only in-frame clones and omits some. The sample gives about 120,000 clones, 90% to 95% of which show up once; 2.5% to 3.5% is in the top ten. The starting material was peripheral blood, obtained on day 0 of AZD1222 vaccination. These receptors were taken from an adult in good health. Both conserved end residues are part of each CDR3. D genes are given only for firm matches. Some rows have no size entry. The others give once, few or many, or a class for an expanded clone.

d_call j_call clone_size v_call cdr3_aa
- TRBJ1-5 once TRBV15 CATSAGGNQPQHF
TRBD2 TRBJ2-1 - TRBV9 CASSPYPSGSSNEQFF
- TRBJ2-1 - TRBV2 CASSEGGHFSYNEQFF
- TRBJ1-4 - TRBV7-9 CASSLAGSRDEKLFF
TRBD2 TRBJ2-1 - TRBV13 CASSIYPGLAGREQFF
- TRBJ1-2 - TRBV6-6 CASSSTFRASIHGYTF
TRBD1 TRBJ1-2 - TRBV14 CASSQSGTGPILNYGYTF
- TRBJ1-6 - TRBV6-2/TRBV6-3 CASSTGAPSSYNSPLHF
- TRBJ1-1 - TRBV7-2 CASSLELGNTEAFF
- TRBJ2-7 once TRBV14 CASSQDPNSYEQYF
TRBD1 TRBJ1-2 few TRBV5-4 CASSWDSLYGYTF
- TRBJ1-1 - TRBV19 CASRFGTEAFF
- TRBJ2-1 - TRBV10-2 CASSVGLKGFEQFF
- TRBJ1-5 few TRBV14 CASSQDYGINQPQHF
- TRBJ2-2 - TRBV20-1 CSASTELSANTGELFF
TRBD2 TRBJ2-1 - TRBV18 CASWDLASGSPPYNEQFF
- TRBJ1-2 - TRBV3-1/TRBV3-2 CASSQEFGVYGYTF
- TRBJ1-2 - TRBV11-2 CASSFPRGAGGYTF
TRBD2 TRBJ2-7 - TRBV28 CASSTRLATYEQYF
TRBD1 TRBJ1-1 - TRBV28 CASIDRVSMNTEAFF
- TRBJ2-5 - TRBV11-3 CASSIGVSGETQYF
- TRBJ1-4 - TRBV24-1 CATSDEAGKLFF
- TRBJ2-7 - TRBV5-6 CASSLGPLEQYF
TRBD2 TRBJ2-7 - TRBV20-1 CSASSGLVSYEQYF
- TRBJ1-4 - TRBV7-8 CASSLVAEGGYEKLFF
- TRBJ1-5 - TRBV19 CASSIVFQIDSNQPQHF
- TRBJ1-4 - TRBV27 CASSPRVGEKLFF
TRBD2 TRBJ2-7 - TRBV7-9 CASSPSFREDYEQYF
- TRBJ1-2 - TRBV7-5 CVRSSDRKGQGCYGYTF
TRBD2 TRBJ2-1 - TRBV28 CASRLAGRNEQFF
TRBD1 TRBJ1-1 - TRBV30 CAWNGGTGMNTEAFF
TRBD1 TRBJ2-4 few TRBV18 CASTVGTGGFGVTKNIQYF
- TRBJ1-4 - TRBV19 CASSKWGMGFTDEKLFF
- TRBJ2-3 few TRBV7-9 CASSSKRLTDTQYF
- TRBJ1-5 - TRBV19 CASSITGGSNQPQHF
- TRBJ2-3 - TRBV18 CASSPFGGTDTQYF
- TRBJ1-1 - TRBV5-4 CASQSGSNTEAFF
- TRBJ2-7 - TRBV19 CASSLGGGDYEQYF
- TRBJ2-7 once TRBV11-2 CASSGFTPSYEQYF
- TRBJ2-5 - TRBV14 CASSQGEGLLTETQYF
- TRBJ1-1 - TRBV7-9 CASRGMNTEAFF
TRBD2 TRBJ2-1 - TRBV28 CASSYPSGSNEQFF
- TRBJ1-1 few TRBV11-3 CASSPFLDTEAFF
TRBD1 TRBJ1-5 - TRBV7-9 CASTLGQGNQPQHF
- TRBJ1-2 - TRBV29-1 CSVEGVRGRSNYGYTF
TRBD2 TRBJ2-3 - TRBV5-1 CASSPLAEALGDTQYF
- TRBJ2-2 - TRBV19 CASSTIRTENTGELFF
TRBD2 TRBJ2-3 - TRBV6-2/TRBV6-3 CASSPLAGVGTDTQYF
TRBD2 TRBJ2-1 - TRBV27 CASSPSGGRAKNEQFF
- TRBJ2-2 - TRBV4-2 CAAAGTSNTGELFF
- TRBJ1-1 - TRBV9 CASSAGRGDDTEAFF
- TRBJ1-4 - TRBV7-9 CASSLLGLAAEKLFF